These 4 T cell receptor beta chains came from one sample sequenced in a study of T cell responses to AZD1222 COVID-19 vaccine. Method: immunoSEQ multiplex PCR; TCRdb's copy keeps in-frame clones and lacks some. The sample comprises about 140,000 clones, approximately 90% of which are singletons, and 3.4% rests with the top ten. Sequenced material: peripheral blood, taken on day 0 of AZD1222 vaccination. All receptors derive from an adult in good health.

This clone was recorded only once. V gene TRBV2 combines with J gene TRBJ2-3; TRBD2 is a possible D gene (5 bases). This CDR3 contains 15 residues. CDR1 is SNHLY and CDR2 is FYNNEI in the germline V gene. Trimming stripped 7 bases from V and 1 base from J, with 15 bases between. The CDR3 DNA follows: TGTGCCAGCACCAAGGGTTGGCGGGGCACAGATACGCAGTATTTT. It translates to CASTKGWRGTDTQYF.

The chain joins TRBV9 to TRBJ1-2; 10 nucleotides match TRBD1. The CDR3 runs 15 residues. The J segment lost 8 bases and the V segment lost 0 bases, leaving 7 bases of the junction unmatched. Looked up from germline, CDR1 is SGDLS and CDR2 is YYNGEE. The CDR3 reads CASSVADRGQEGYTF. The DNA for the CDR3 is TGTGCCAGCAGCGTAGCTGACAGGGGGCAGGAAGGCTACACCTTC.

The chain combines TRBV7-9 with TRBJ2-5; D not resolved. Trimming cost V 2 bases and J 5 bases, with 12 bases left between them. Germline loops: CDR1 SEHNR, CDR2 FQNEAQ (reference sequence). The CDR3 has 14 residues. CDR3 amino acids: CASSLTFSAETQYF. The DNA of the CDR3 is TGTGCCAGCAGCTTAACATTCAGCGCGGAGACCCAGTACTTC.

The chain uses TRBV14 and TRBJ2-2, with D possibly matching TRBD2 (5 bases). There are 14 residues in the CDR3. In germline, CDR1 is SGHDN, CDR2 FVKESK. Trimming stripped 4 bases from V and 4 bases from J, with 10 bases between. The CDR3 spells CASSPRSGTGELFF. CDR3 coding DNA: TGTGCCAGCAGCCCTAGGAGCGGCACCGGGGAGCTGTTTTTT.